One sample yielded the 9 T cell receptor beta chains listed below, sequenced in a study of shared clonotypes between healthy human individuals. Profiling relied on immunoSEQ multiplex PCR, and the TCRdb table lists in-frame clones only, not all of them. Found here are fewer than 800,000 clones, about 92% of them singletons; the top ten hold about 24%. The naive CD8 subset, CD45RO-negative cells positively selected for CCR7, excluded terminally differentiated effector memory CD45RA+ cells. The sequenced material came from naive CD8+ T cells sorted from blood. The receptors come from a man aged 25-40 years in good health.

The gene calls are TRBV7-6 and TRBJ2-3; D ambiguous. From germline, CDR1 is SGHVS and CDR2 FNYEAQ. The CDR3 has 14 residues. The ends were cut back, 0 bases at V and 4 bases at J, with 8 bases in the middle. As DNA, the CDR3 is TGTGCCAGCAGCTTAGCGCCGGCAGCAGATACGCAGTATTTT. Amino acids: CASSLAPAADTQYF.

The rearrangement links TRBV18 to TRBJ1-2, with D possibly matching TRBD1 (5 bases). The CDR3 is 13 amino acids. The V and J ends lost 1 base and 2 bases respectively, with 5 bases between them. The germline gives CDR1 KGHSH, CDR2 LQKENI. As DNA, the CDR3 is TGTGCCAGCTCACCACAGGGGAACTATGGCTACACCTTC. It translates to CASSPQGNYGYTF. The full variable domain, in which reference TRBV18 and TRBJ1-2 provide the parts outside the CDR3, is NAGVMQNPRHLVRRRGQEARLRCSPMKGHSHVYWYRQLPEEGLKFMVYLQKENIIDESGMPKERFSAEFPKEGPSILRIQQVVRGDSAAYFCASSPQGNYGYTFGSGTRLTVV.

The rearrangement uses TRBV29-1 and TRBJ2-1, with D perhaps matching TRBD1 (8 bases). Trimming cost V 1 base and J 5 bases, with 15 bases left between them. The CDR3 contains 15 residues. From germline, CDR1 is SQVTM and CDR2 ANQGSEA. CDR3 residues: CSVEGQGTTHNEQFF. The CDR3 DNA follows: TGCAGCGTTGAAGGACAGGGGACTACCCACAATGAGCAGTTCTTC.

V usage is TRBV11-2 and J usage is TRBJ2-1, with a weak D call TRBD2 (6 bases). This CDR3 comprises 14 residues. Germline values: CDR1 SGHAT, CDR2 FQNNGV. Trimming took 0 bases from V and 8 from J, leaving 11 bases between them. CDR3 sequence: CASSLEVGEDEQFF. Here the CDR3 DNA reads TGTGCCAGCAGCTTAGAGGTGGGGGAGGATGAGCAGTTCTTC.

The chain joins TRBV27 to TRBJ2-7; 7 positions agree with TRBD1. From germline, CDR1 is MNHEY and CDR2 SMNVEV (reference sequence). With 5 bases clipped from V and 6 bases from J, the junction kept 10 bases outside the gene matches. The CDR3 consists of 14 residues. CDR3 coding DNA: TGTGCCAGCAGTAGTCAGACAGGGTTGAGCGAGCAGTACTTC. Translated: CASSSQTGLSEQYF.

V gene TRBV7-3 combines with J gene TRBJ1-5; D is unclear. The CDR3 runs to 13 residues. V was clipped by 5 bases and J by 5 bases, with 10 bases between them. Germline CDR1 is SGHTA and CDR2 is FQGTGA. The DNA for the CDR3 is TGTGCCAGCAGCCTGGGCGGGCATCAGCCCCAGCATTTT. This encodes CASSLGGHQPQHF. Supplemented by reference TRBV7-3 and TRBJ1-5, the full variable domain reads GAGVSQTPSNKVTEKGKYVELRCDPISGHTALYWYRQSLGQGPEFLIYFQGTGAADDSGLPNDRFFAVRPEGSVSTLKIQRTERGDSAVYLCASSLGGHQPQHFGDGTRLSIL.

The chain is built from TRBV5-8 and TRBJ2-5, with TRBD1 matching 9 bases. CDR1 and CDR2 from the germline V gene are SGHTS and YDEGEE. After removal of 0 bases from V and 5 bases from J, the junction contained 2 bases not matched to a gene. The CDR3 runs 14 residues. CDR3 DNA sequence: TGTGCCAGCAGCTTGGGGACAGGGGCCGAGACCCAGTACTTC. This gives the protein CASSLGTGAETQYF.

This clone has just one count. Additional DNA sequences in this sample encode the identical CDR3. The CDR3 DNA reads TGTGCCAGCAGCGACAGGGAGGGGACCGGGGAGCTGTTTTTT. Protein product: CASSDREGTGELFF. The chain links TRBV5-5 to TRBJ2-2, with D perhaps being TRBD1 or TRBD2 (7 bases each). The CDR3 length is 14 residues. The V gene's germline CDR1 is SGHKS and CDR2 YYEKEE (reference sequence). Deletions cut 4 bases from V and 5 bases from J, with 12 bases between.

The genes are TRBV5-4 and TRBJ2-2, with D hard to call. The CDR3 consists of 13 residues. CDR1 and CDR2 from the germline V gene are SGHNT and YYREEE (reference sequence). Trimming removed 0 bases at V and 5 bases at J, with 5 bases between. This chain's CDR3 is CASSLVQTGELFF. CDR3 nucleotides: TGTGCCAGCAGCTTGGTACAGACCGGGGAGCTGTTTTTT.